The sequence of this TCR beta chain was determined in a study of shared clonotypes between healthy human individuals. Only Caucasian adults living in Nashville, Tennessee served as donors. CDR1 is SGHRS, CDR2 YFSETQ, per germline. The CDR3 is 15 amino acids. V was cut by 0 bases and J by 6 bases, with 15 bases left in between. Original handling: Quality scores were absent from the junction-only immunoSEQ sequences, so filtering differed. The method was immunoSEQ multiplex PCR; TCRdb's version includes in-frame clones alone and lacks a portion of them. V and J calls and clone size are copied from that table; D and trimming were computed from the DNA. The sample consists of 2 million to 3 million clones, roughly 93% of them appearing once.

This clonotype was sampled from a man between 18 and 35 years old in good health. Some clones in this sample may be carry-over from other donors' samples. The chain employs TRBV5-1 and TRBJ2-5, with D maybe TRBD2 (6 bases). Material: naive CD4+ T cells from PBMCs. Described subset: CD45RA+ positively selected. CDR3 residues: CASSLVAGTVKTQYF. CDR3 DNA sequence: TGCGCCAGCAGCTTGGTGGCGGGAACCGTAAAGACCCAGTACTTC.